These 5 T cell receptor beta chains share one sample of origin, sequenced in a study of molecular identifiers for immune sequencing clone quantification. MiXCR, applied by TCRdb to the PCR reads, yields one record per CDR3 protein. The sample consists of about 630,000 distinct CDR3 sequences, less than 30% of them appearing once. The sequencing sample was made of naive CD8+ T cells from blood, with Jurkat cell RNA spiked in. Subset: FACS-sorted CD8+CD4-CCR7+CD45RA+ naive T cells. The receptors here all came from a human donor in good health. Some libraries in this study had Jurkat cell RNA spiked in.

At least ten counts were recorded for this clonotype. CDR3: CASRKGGTDTQYF. The CDR3 DNA is TGTGCCAGCAGAAAGGGGGGCACAGATACGCAGTATTTT. The chain carries TRBV7-9 and TRBJ2-3; D perhaps matches TRBD1 (6 bases). The CDR3 runs 13 residues. Between the trimmed V and J ends, which lost 6 bases and 1 base, there was a span of 8 bases. The V gene's germline CDR1 is SEHNR and CDR2 FQNEAQ (reference sequence).

This clonotype occurred a few times. J is TRBJ2-7 and V is TRBV30, with a tentative D call TRBD2 (6 bases). Between the trimmed V and J ends, which lost 0 bases and 6 bases, there was a span of 9 bases. The CDR3 has 12 amino acids. From germline, CDR1 is GTSNPN and CDR2 SVGIG (reference sequence). Written as DNA, the CDR3 is TGTGCCTGGAGTGTAATGGGGGGCGAGCAGTACTTC. Encoded protein: CAWSVMGGEQYF.

This clonotype was seen a handful of times. The chain is built from TRBV30 and TRBJ2-7; TRBD2 might be the D (6 bases). Trimming removed 1 base from V and 8 bases from J, with 15 bases in between. CDR1 and CDR2 (germline): GTSNPN, SVGIG (reference sequence). The CDR3 extends over 13 amino acids. DNA of the CDR3: TGTGCCTGGAGTGGGGCTAGCGCCGCTCAGCAGTACTTC. Protein sequence: CAWSGASAAQQYF.

CDR3 amino acids: CASRDETGIVTGANVLTF. CDR3 DNA: TGTGCCAGTAGAGATGAGACAGGGATTGTAACTGGGGCCAACGTCCTGACTTTC. This chain links TRBV19 with TRBJ2-6, with 7 bases identical to TRBD1. Germline trimming cut 6 bases from V and 2 bases from J; bases unmatched to any gene: 13. The V gene's germline CDR1 is LNHDA and CDR2 SQIVND (reference sequence). The CDR3 contains 18 residues.

Ten or more counts support this clonotype. The DNA for the CDR3 is TGCGCCAGCAGCCCCGGGACTAGCGGGGGGGCCCACCCCCCAGATACGCAGTATTTT. Translation gives CASSPGTSGGAHPPDTQYF. The V call is TRBV4-1, the J call TRBJ2-3; 16 bases line up with TRBD2. V gave up 4 bases and J gave up 4 bases; unmatched junction bases: 11. CDR3 length: 19 amino acids. Germline values: CDR1 MGHRA, CDR2 YSYEKL.